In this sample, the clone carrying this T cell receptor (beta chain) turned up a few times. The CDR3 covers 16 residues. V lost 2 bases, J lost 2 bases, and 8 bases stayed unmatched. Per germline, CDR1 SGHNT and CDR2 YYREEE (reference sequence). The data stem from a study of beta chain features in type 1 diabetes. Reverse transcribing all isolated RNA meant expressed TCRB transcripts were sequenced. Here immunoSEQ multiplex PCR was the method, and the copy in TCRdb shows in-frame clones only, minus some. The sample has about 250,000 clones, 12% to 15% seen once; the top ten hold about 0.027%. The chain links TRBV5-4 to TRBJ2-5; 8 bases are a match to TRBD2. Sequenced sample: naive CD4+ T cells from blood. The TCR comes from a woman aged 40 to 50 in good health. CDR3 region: CASSLRGAGVQETQYF. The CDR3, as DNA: TGTGCCAGCAGCTTACGGGGAGCGGGGGTACAAGAGACCCAGTACTTC.